This T cell receptor (beta chain) was captured in a study of blood T cell repertoires in COVID-19 (dated by TCRdb to the early 2020s). Notes on the research overall: The collaborator samples originated in the United States, Italy and Spain and spanned the acute and convalescent phases of COVID-19. Where available, HLA class I and class II types were obtained from metadata supplied by the sample provider rather than from assay-based typing. Samples were obtained from the ongoing ImmuneRACE study (first 160 participants) and from 1,254 subjects provided by 6 global collaborators. The sample metadata nearly always contained a de-identified subject ID, COVID-19 status, age in years and sex. A freely available public database, intended as a resource for researchers studying the immune response to SARS-CoV-2, is where the repertoires were released. The dataset comprised deeply sampled blood TCRbeta repertoires from subjects exposed to, actively infected with, or recovered from COVID-19. The material from the prospective study consisted of cDNA or gDNA derived from T cells, B-cell-depleted T cells, or PBMCs. What the authors observed across the whole study: The quantity of clinical and demographic metadata differed by source and by participant and was supplied without curation.

TCRbeta CDR3 regions were amplified from genomic DNA by means of the immunoSEQ Assay, a bias-controlled multiplex PCR. The source study handled its data this way. Within the assay, amplification of reference gene primers was used to estimate how many nucleated cells each sample contained. To quantify the absolute abundance of each unique TCRbeta CDR3 rearrangement, sequence reads were collapsed and filtered. For each sample, productive Simpson clonality was calculated as the square root of Simpson's diversity index across productive rearrangements. The table was pulled from immuneACCESS by TCRdb, which kept in-frame rearrangements only. Such tables lose some clones; where checked, under half of the loss comes from unresolved V genes, and the rest has no known cause. Clone size and the V and J calls come from that table; the DNA yielded D and trimming. Present in this sample are around 180,000 clones, roughly 80% of which were seen just once. The ten most abundant clones make up over 9.5% of the sample.

A note on this clone: It lacks a known antigen. No base qualities exist here, and no much larger clone lies one base off it.

The germline V gene specifies SGHRS as CDR1 and YFSETQ as CDR2. Trimming takes 4 bases from V and 6 bases from J, and the germline ends sit 17 bases apart. Counted from cysteine to phenylalanine, this CDR3 has 14 amino acids. CDR3 DNA only is kept here, 42 bases in frame from base 1. In the prospective study, participants were about 18 to 100 years old, resided in about two dozen geographic areas of the United States, and were enrolled through a virtual design. Cohort assignment in the prospective study relied on participant-reported clinical history from a screening survey and a study questionnaire. For ImmuneRACE Cohort 3, a participant was defined as recovered based on two consecutive negative NP/OP PCR tests, clearance by a healthcare professional, or resolution of symptoms. Mobile phlebotomists in the prospective study collected whole blood, serum and a nasopharyngeal or oropharyngeal swab from every participant. Participants in the prospective study had the option to provide additional blood draws and questionnaires over an approximately 2-month period. Prospective study blood samples were shipped either frozen or at room temperature before DNA extraction.

Sequencing was carried out using PBMCs or T cells enriched from blood (not recorded which). The chain employs TRBV5-1 and TRBJ2-7; the D gene is possibly TRBD1, with 6 bases matching. This clonotype was sampled from a man aged 50 to 60 who had recovered from COVID-19. The CDR3 protein is CASSLSGVGVEQYF. The bases read TGCGCCAGCAGCCTCTCAGGGGTAGGTGTCGAGCAGTACTTC. Reference TRBV5-1 and TRBJ2-7 proteins supply the regions before and after the CDR3; the full variable domain is: KAGVTQTPRYLIKTRGQQVTLSCSPISGHRSVSWYQQTPGQGLQFLFEYFSETQRNKGNFPGRFSGRQFSNSRSEMNVSTLELGDSALYLCASSLSGVGVEQYFGPGTRLTVT.